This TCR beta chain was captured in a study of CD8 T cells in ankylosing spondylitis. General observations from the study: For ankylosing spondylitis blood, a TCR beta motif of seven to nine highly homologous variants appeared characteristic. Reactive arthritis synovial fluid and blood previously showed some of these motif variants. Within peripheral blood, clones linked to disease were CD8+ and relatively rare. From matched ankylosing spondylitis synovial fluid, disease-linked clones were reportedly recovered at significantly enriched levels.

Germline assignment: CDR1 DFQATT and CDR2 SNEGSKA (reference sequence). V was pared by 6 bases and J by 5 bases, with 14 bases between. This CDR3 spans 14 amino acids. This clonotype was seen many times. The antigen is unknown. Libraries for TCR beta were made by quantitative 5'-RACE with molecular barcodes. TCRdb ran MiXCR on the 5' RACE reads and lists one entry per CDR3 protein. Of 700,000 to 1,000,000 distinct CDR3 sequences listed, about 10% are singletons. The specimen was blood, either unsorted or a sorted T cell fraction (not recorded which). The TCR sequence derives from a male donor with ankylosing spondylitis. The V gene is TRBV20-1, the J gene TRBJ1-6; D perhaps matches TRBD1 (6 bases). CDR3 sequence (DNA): TGCAGTGCCTATCACAGGGCTCATAATTCACCCCTCCACTTT. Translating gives CSAYHRAHNSPLHF.